The 5 T cell receptor beta chains presented below share a single source sample, sequenced in a study of cytomegalovirus exposure and HLA in healthy donors. The PCR ran on 60 Vbeta and 13 Jbeta primers. Profiling relied on immunoSEQ multiplex PCR, and the TCRdb table lists in-frame clones only, not all of them. The table has tens of thousands of clones, 80% to 90% seen once; the top ten hold 12%. Sequences were obtained from PBMCs. The source of these receptors is a woman in her 30s in good health and CMV-seropositive.

This clone has more than one count but fewer than ten. This chain uses TRBV5-4 with TRBJ1-2; TRBD1 is a possible D gene (5 bases). The CDR3 has 13 residues. Trimming stripped 1 base from V and 4 bases from J, with 8 bases between. Per the germline V gene, CDR1 is SGHNT and CDR2 is YYREEE (reference sequence). CDR3 in DNA: TGTGCCAGCAGCTTGACAGGACCCTATGGCTACACCTTC. Amino acid sequence: CASSLTGPYGYTF.

This clone was observed a handful of times. The chain carries TRBV7-9 and TRBJ1-1; D might be TRBD1 (6 bases). Germline V lookup: CDR1 SEHNR, CDR2 FQNEAQ (reference sequence). V was clipped by 2 bases and J by 0 bases, with 7 bases between them. CDR3 length: 14 residues. The CDR3 nucleotides read TGTGCCAGCAGCTTAAACAGGGTGAACACTGAAGCTTTCTTT. Translation gives CASSLNRVNTEAFF.

The V gene is TRBV6-5, the J gene TRBJ2-7, with D uncertain. The germline CDR1 and CDR2 sequences are MNHEY and SVGAGI. The CDR3 consists of 13 residues. V was cut by 8 bases and J by 4 bases, with 15 bases left in between. In DNA form, the CDR3 reads TGTGCCAGCGCCCGAAGTAATAGTTACGAGCAGTACTTC. It encodes CASARSNSYEQYF.

The chain has TRBV4-1 and TRBJ2-5; 10 positions match TRBD2. The CDR3 runs 19 residues. The V segment lost 0 bases and the J segment 5 bases; nucleotides outside the gene matches: 15. The V gene's germline CDR1 is MGHRA and CDR2 YSYEKL. As DNA, the CDR3 is TGCGCCAGCAGCCAAGAACGTGCTACTAGCGGGGAGGGGATGGAGACCCAGTACTTC. It translates to CASSQERATSGEGMETQYF.

The chain couples TRBV9 to TRBJ2-3; D perhaps matches TRBD1 (6 bases). CDR1 is SGDLS and CDR2 is YYNGEE in the germline V gene. The V gene lost 3 bases and the J gene lost 10 bases, with 12 bases spanning the gap. The CDR3 totals 12 residues. The CDR3 DNA reads TGTGCCAGCAGCGATCCAGGGGCTGCGCAGTATTTT. This sequence encodes CASSDPGAAQYF.